This TCR beta chain was sequenced in a study of blood T cell repertoires in COVID-19. At the level of the study: There were acute and convalescent COVID-19 samples, and they came from the United States, Italy and Spain.

The table came from immunoSEQ multiplex PCR; TCRdb's copy has only in-frame clones and leaves some out. Of 25,000 to 30,000 clones listed, approximately 84% are singletons. Trimming shortened V by 6 bases and J by 11 bases, and 23 bases separated the two germline ends. The length of the CDR3 is 16 residues. Looked up from germline, CDR1 is MDHEN and CDR2 is SYDVKM. This receptor was obtained from a woman between 55 and 75 years old with acute or convalescent COVID-19. The sample comprised peripheral blood. The chain recombines TRBV28 with TRBJ1-6; the D is unclear. The CDR3: CASSLSPGLASAPLHF. The CDR3 DNA follows: TGTGCCAGCAGCCTTAGTCCTGGACTGGCTTCGGCACCCCTCCACTTT.